The present entry profiles one T cell receptor (beta chain) with its context. Its specificity is not known. The data are from a study of T cells after posttransplantation cyclophosphamide. General study findings and limits: TRB overlap between skin or GI tissue T cells and blood was limited. Recipient CMV seropositivity and CMV reactivation strongly tracked TRB clonality.

Sequenced by immunoSEQ multiplex PCR; TCRdb stores in-frame clones only, minus some. The sample shows about 47,000 clones, 85% to 95% of them seen only once. Germline-derived CDR1 and CDR2 are LNHDA and SQIVND (reference sequence). Trimming removed 6 bases from V and 8 bases from J, with 23 bases in between. CDR3 length equals 17 residues. The receptor was derived from a woman aged 25 to 39 in good health and a related stem cell transplant donor. The chain couples TRBV19 to TRBJ1-6; D gene uncertain. Sequenced: PBMCs. The CDR3 bases are TGTGCCAGTAGCCTCGTCTCGTCGAGGTCGGACTATTCACCCCTCCACTTT. This sequence encodes CASSLVSSRSDYSPLHF.